The entry below describes one TCR beta chain. The antigen this receptor binds is unknown. No base quality values were provided; no much bigger clone lies one nucleotide off. These data originate in a study of shared clonotypes between healthy human individuals (dated by TCRdb to the early 2020s). Context from the whole study: A couple of women and a few men aged 18 to 49 years were included in the cohort. Blood TCR repertoires of roughly 5 healthy adults were deeply sequenced to estimate repertoire size and the extent of clonotype sharing between individuals. Per donor, leukapheresis produced somewhere between about 0.9 and 10 billion PBMCs. To increase sequencing depth and limit assay-specific biases, different laboratories used diverse techniques to prepare libraries and sequence TCR repertoires. Per donor, three plates each were used for CD4 naive and CD4 memory, two for CD8 naive, and one for CD8 memory. Overall results and qualifications from the work: Pairwise subsampling led to the expectation that sequencing depth would affect the degree of clonotype sharing among donors. Because the study included only a small number of donors, the genetic and exposure-history diversity represented was limited. Estimated clonotype richness was generally larger for naive than for memory subsets. Even with the large sequencing depth, rarefaction of the sorted-subset datasets indicated that sequencing was incomplete. Approximately 5% of naive CD4, around 3.6% of naive CD8, approximately 2% of memory CD4, and approximately 0.39% of memory CD8 clonotypes were shared across several donors. Compared with non-shared clonotypes, the clonotypes found in all four sorted-subset donors had higher generation probabilities. Sampling was restricted to blood, and TCR repertoires in tissue are likely to differ from TCR repertoires in blood.

The junction shows trimming of 1 base on V and 4 bases on J, and the gene matches do not reach 8 bases of it. The CDR3 measures 16 amino acids from cysteine to phenylalanine. Only the CDR3 region is kept as DNA, spanning 48 bases read in frame from base 1. CDR1 and CDR2 (SGHAT, FQDESV) derive from the germline V gene (reference sequence). Using the deep immunoSEQ assay, multiplex PCR amplified TCR CDR3 regions from genomic DNA. Extracted genomic DNA from each cell subset was distributed evenly across all wells of several immunoSEQ 96-well plates, and each plate was treated as a replicate. For sorted subsets, about 200 ng genomic DNA, equal to tens of thousands of T cell genomes, was loaded into each replicate PCR. Purified libraries were quantified with a Qubit 3.0 fluorometer, sized on a Bioanalyzer 2100, and re-quantified with the KAPA Library Quantification kit. Every immunoSEQ 96-well plate was sequenced on a separate single-read 150-cycle Illumina NextSeq 550 flow cell. From the authors' description of their analysis: Because the immunoSEQ output included only junctional sequences and no quality scores, the filtering could not be the same as the filtering used for full-length reads. Sequences were annotated with PyIR, a Python wrapper for IgBLAST v1.9, using IMGT germline references to assign V/J genes and CDR3. Any read was removed if the V/J assignment was weak (E-value above 1e-6), the CDR3 was missing, or the read contained stop codons, out-of-frame junctions, or ambiguous translated residues. V3J clonotypes were defined as sequences sharing an identical inferred V gene, J gene, and CDR3 amino acid sequence. Percentage overlap between repertoires was computed as shared unique clonotypes divided by the size of the smaller repertoire. RTK rarefaction, the Chao1 estimator, and Recon v2.1 estimates of unobserved clonotypes were used to assess repertoire richness. Generation probabilities for all TCRbeta clonotypes obtained by the gDNA method from a handful of donors were computed using OLGA. TCRdb retrieved this table from immuneACCESS and kept in-frame rearrangements only. Not all clones are present; in checked studies, unresolved V genes account for under half, and no reason is known for the remainder. That table supplies the V and J calls and clone size; D and trimming were determined from the DNA. Here the sample has under 2,000,000 clones; 85% to 95% occur a single time. Of the sample, more than 0.9% falls within the top ten clones.

CD8 naive samples consisted of CD45RO-negative cells that were positively selected for CCR7, yielding a CD45RA+CCR7+ population without TemRA cells. Healthy HIV-negative adults with no recently reported acute infections or vaccinations were included as donors. Every donor was a Caucasian adult living in Nashville, Tennessee, USA. Blood was obtained by leukapheresis, after which PBMCs were separated by Ficoll-Histopaque density gradient centrifugation and cryopreserved in liquid nitrogen vapor phase. Purity and quantity of every magnetically sorted T cell population were checked by analytical flow cytometry. Genomic DNA was isolated from every sorted fraction and measured by UV absorbance on a Nanodrop 2000c.

The receptor's source is a man aged 18 to 35 in good health. The chain couples TRBV11-1 to TRBJ2-3; 7 bases in the junction line up with TRBD1. Input material: naive CD8+ T cells sorted from blood. The sample's cell subset or site label is to be understood as: CD45RA+CCR7+. The CDR3 in this case is CASSLVGDRVPDTQYF. The sequenced DNA is TGTGCCAGCAGCTTAGTTGGGGACAGAGTCCCAGATACGCAGTATTTT.